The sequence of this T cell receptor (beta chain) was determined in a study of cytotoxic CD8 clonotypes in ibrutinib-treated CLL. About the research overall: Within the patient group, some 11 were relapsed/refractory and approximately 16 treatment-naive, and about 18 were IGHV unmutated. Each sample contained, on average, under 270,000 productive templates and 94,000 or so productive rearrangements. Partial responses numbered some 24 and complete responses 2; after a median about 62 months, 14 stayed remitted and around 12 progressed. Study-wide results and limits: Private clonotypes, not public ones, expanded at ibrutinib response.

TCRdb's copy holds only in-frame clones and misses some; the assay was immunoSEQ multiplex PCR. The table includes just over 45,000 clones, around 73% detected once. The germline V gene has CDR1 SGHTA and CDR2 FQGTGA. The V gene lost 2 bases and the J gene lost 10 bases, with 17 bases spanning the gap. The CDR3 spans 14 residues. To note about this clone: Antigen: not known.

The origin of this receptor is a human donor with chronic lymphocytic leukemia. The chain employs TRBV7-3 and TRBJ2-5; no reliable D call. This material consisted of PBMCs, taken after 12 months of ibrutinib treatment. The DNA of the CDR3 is TGTGCCAGCAGCTTAGGACCAAGCGAATTGTTCCAGTACTTC. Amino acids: CASSLGPSELFQYF.